The 8 T cell receptor beta chains below all came from one sample that was sequenced in a study of blood T cell repertoires in COVID-19. Libraries were prepared by immunoSEQ multiplex PCR; TCRdb keeps only in-frame clonotypes and omits some of them. The table lists 200,000 to 250,000 clones, over 75% of them singletons, with 10% to 15% in the top ten. Sequenced material: peripheral blood. The receptors derive from a human donor in a cohort sampled during active COVID-19.

This chain joins TRBV19 and TRBJ2-3; perhaps TRBD1 as D (6 bases). This CDR3 region has 14 residues. With 6 bases removed from V and 0 bases from J, the gap between germline ends came to 10 bases. The germline gives CDR1 LNHDA, CDR2 SQIVND (reference sequence). The CDR3: CASSRDTSTDTQYF. The CDR3 region has the DNA TGTGCCAGTAGCCGGGACACAAGCACAGATACGCAGTATTTT.

Only one count was recorded for this clone. The CDR3 region has the DNA TGTGCCACCGATCGGGGGGACCTCTACGAGCAGTACTTC. Translated: CATDRGDLYEQYF. J is TRBJ2-7 and V is TRBV10-3, with 7 bases matching TRBD2. This CDR3 region has 13 residues. Per the germline V gene, CDR1 is ENHRY and CDR2 is SYGVKD. The V and J ends lost 10 bases and 3 bases, in that order; junction bases with no gene match: 9.

The chain is built from TRBV18 and TRBJ2-3; TRBD2 agrees at 8 bases. After removal of 5 bases from V and 4 bases from J, the junction contained 5 bases not matched to a gene. The CDR3 length is 14 residues. CDR1 and CDR2 from the germline V gene are KGHSH and LQKENI. CDR3 amino acids: CASSFGTRADTQYF. As DNA, the CDR3 is TGTGCCAGCTCATTCGGGACTAGAGCAGATACGCAGTATTTT.

The V call is TRBV6-2 or TRBV6-3, the J call TRBJ2-7; no clear D. V shed 4 bases and J shed 9 bases, with 10 bases lying between them. This CDR3 is 11 amino acids long. CDR1 MNHEY and CDR2 SVGEGT come from the germline V gene. Written as DNA, the CDR3 is TGTGCCAGCAGTTCCTACCACGGGCAGTACTTC. Residues: CASSSYHGQYF.

The gene calls are TRBV9 and TRBJ2-1; TRBD2 agrees at 7 bases. Germline V gives CDR1 SGDLS, CDR2 YYNGEE. This CDR3 contains 17 residues. V lost 2 bases, J lost 4 bases, and 12 bases stayed unmatched. The CDR3 coding sequence is TGTGCCAGCAGCGTGGACGCTGGCGGGGGAGTTTACAATGAGCAGTTCTTC. Its translation is CASSVDAGGGVYNEQFF.

V usage is TRBV3-1 (or the pseudogene TRBV3-2) and J usage is TRBJ1-2; D not resolved. Germline CDR1 LGHDT, CDR2 YNNKEL (reference sequence). V was shortened by 4 bases and J by 6 bases, with 18 bases between the two germline ends. The CDR3 extends over 15 amino acids. CDR3: CASSPSTSRRDGYTF. The DNA of the CDR3 is TGTGCCAGCAGCCCCTCGACATCCCGGCGAGATGGCTACACCTTC.

This chain joins TRBV2 and TRBJ2-5; D gene ambiguous. V dropped 7 bases and J dropped 5 bases, with 11 bases sitting between them. In germline, CDR1 is SNHLY, CDR2 FYNNEI. The CDR3 runs to 12 residues. The CDR3 reads CASNTGEETQYF. CDR3 nucleotide sequence: TGTGCCAGCAACACCGGAGAGGAGACCCAGTACTTC.

This rearrangement joins TRBV4-1 to TRBJ2-5; TRBD2 matches 10 bases. After removal of 0 bases from V and 4 bases from J, the junction contained 8 bases not matched to a gene. The CDR3 is 17 amino acids. Germline V gene data show CDR1 as MGHRA and CDR2 as YSYEKL. The CDR3 nucleotides read TGCGCCAGCAGCCAAGATGGGATAGCGGGAGGCATAGAGACCCAGTACTTC. Translating gives CASSQDGIAGGIETQYF.